This T cell receptor (beta chain) was observed in a study of CD8 T cells in ankylosing spondylitis. General study findings and limits: Disease-associated clones were CD8+ and fairly uncommon in peripheral blood. Blood from ankylosing spondylitis patients appeared to carry a characteristic roughly eight-variant TCR beta motif. Researchers reportedly found disease-linked clones significantly enriched in matched ankylosing spondylitis synovial fluid.

Each TCR beta library was made by quantitative 5'-RACE that incorporated molecular barcodes. From the 5' RACE reads, TCRdb called clonotypes with MiXCR, one entry per CDR3 protein. The repertoire has hundreds of thousands of distinct CDR3 sequences, over 9.5% of them found once; the top ten carry over 20%. This clonotype came up many times. The antigen is not known. Source material: blood, either unsorted or a sorted T cell fraction (not recorded which). This TCR came from a male donor with ankylosing spondylitis or in good health (not recorded which).

CDR3 region: CASTQRRQTNTGELFF. CDR3 DNA: TGTGCCAGCACCCAACGCAGACAGACGAACACCGGGGAGCTGTTTTTT. The chain recombines TRBV6-1 with TRBJ2-2; the D gene is possibly TRBD1 (5 bases). Germline V gene lookup returns CDR1 MNHNS and CDR2 SASEGT. Trimming removed 7 bases at V and 0 bases at J, with 15 bases between. The CDR3 is made up of 16 amino acids.